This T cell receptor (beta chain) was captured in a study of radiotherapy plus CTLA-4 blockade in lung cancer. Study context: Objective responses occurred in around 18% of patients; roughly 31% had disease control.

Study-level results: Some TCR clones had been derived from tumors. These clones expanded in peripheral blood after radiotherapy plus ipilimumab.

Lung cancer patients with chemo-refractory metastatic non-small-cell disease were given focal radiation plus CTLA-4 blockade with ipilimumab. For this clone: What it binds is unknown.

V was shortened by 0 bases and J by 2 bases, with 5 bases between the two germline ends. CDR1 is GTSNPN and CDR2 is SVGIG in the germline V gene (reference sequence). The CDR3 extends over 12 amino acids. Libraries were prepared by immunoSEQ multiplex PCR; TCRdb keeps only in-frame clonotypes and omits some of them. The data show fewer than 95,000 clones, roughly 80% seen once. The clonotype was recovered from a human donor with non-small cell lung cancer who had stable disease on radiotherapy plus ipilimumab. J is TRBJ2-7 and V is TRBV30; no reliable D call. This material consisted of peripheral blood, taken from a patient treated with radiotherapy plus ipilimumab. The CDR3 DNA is TGTGCCTGGAGTGTAGGGACCTACGAGCAGTACTTC. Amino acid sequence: CAWSVGTYEQYF.